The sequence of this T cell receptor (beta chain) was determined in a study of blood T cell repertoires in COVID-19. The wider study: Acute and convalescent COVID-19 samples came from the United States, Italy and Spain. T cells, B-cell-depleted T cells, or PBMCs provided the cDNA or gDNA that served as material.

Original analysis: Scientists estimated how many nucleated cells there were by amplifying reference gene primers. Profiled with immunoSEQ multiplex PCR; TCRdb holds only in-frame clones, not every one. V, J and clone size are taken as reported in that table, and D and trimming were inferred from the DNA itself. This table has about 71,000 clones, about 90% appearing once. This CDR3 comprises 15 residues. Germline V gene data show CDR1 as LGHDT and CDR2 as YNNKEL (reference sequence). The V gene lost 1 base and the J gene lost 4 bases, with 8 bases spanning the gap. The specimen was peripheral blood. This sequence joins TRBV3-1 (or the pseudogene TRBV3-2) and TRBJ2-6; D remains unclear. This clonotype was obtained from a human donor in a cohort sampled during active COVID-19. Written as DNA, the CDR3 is TGTGCCAGCAGCCAAGGACTCGTGGGGGCCAACGTCCTGACTTTC. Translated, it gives CASSQGLVGANVLTF.